This T cell receptor (beta chain) was identified in a study of technical replicates of blood from a few donors. This CDR3 is 11 amino acids long. The V gene end was trimmed by 8 bases and the J gene end by 12 bases; junction bases not matched to a gene: 12. In germline, CDR1 is GTSNPN, CDR2 SVGIG (reference sequence). Libraries were prepared by immunoSEQ multiplex PCR; TCRdb keeps only in-frame clonotypes and omits some of them. This table has fewer than 95,000 clones, 94% appearing once. This clone has only one observation. The sample consisted of T cells isolated from PBMCs. The chain recombines TRBV30 with TRBJ1-1; 7 bases are shared with TRBD1. The source of this sequence is a human donor in good health. CDR3 DNA sequence: TGTGCCCGATCACAGGGGACGACGACTTTCTTT. Translated, it gives CARSQGTTTFF.